The next 25 T cell receptor beta chains were all read from a single sample in a study of blood T cell repertoires in COVID-19. Some clones are missing from TCRdb's copy, which holds only in-frame ones; the method was immunoSEQ multiplex PCR. The table lists 200,000 to 250,000 clones, more than 75% of them singletons. Sample: peripheral blood. These receptors came from a woman between 55 and 75 years old who had recovered from COVID-19.

The rearrangement joins TRBV3-1 (or the pseudogene TRBV3-2) to TRBJ1-6; tentatively, D is TRBD1 (6 bases). The CDR3 extends over 16 amino acids. V lost 3 bases and J 7 bases, leaving 16 bases between the germline ends. Per the germline V gene, CDR1 is LGHDT and CDR2 is YNNKEL (reference sequence). CDR3 nucleotide sequence: TGTGCCAGCAGCCAGGCGGGGGCGGGAAGCAATTCACCCCTCCACTTT. Protein product: CASSQAGAGSNSPLHF.

This chain uses TRBV9 with TRBJ1-2, with D possibly being TRBD1 (5 bases). CDR1 SGDLS and CDR2 YYNGEE come from the germline V gene. The length of the CDR3 is 15 residues. The V gene lost 4 bases and the J gene lost 4 bases, with 17 bases spanning the gap. The CDR3 loop is CASSPSPAGGYGYTF. The CDR3 bases are TGTGCCAGCAGCCCATCTCCTGCGGGGGGCTATGGCTACACCTTC. The entire variable domain, with the rest obtained from reference TRBV9 and TRBJ1-2, is as follows: DSGVTQTPKHLITATGQRVTLRCSPRSGDLSVYWYQQSLDQGLQFLIQYYNGEERAKGNILERFSAQQFPDLHSELNLSSLELGDSALYFCASSPSPAGGYGYTFGSGTRLTVV.

This clone has only a few counts. The genes are TRBV9 and TRBJ1-2; TRBD1 matches 8 bases. The germline V gene encodes CDR1 SGDLS and CDR2 YYNGEE. The CDR3 totals 16 residues. J was trimmed by 5 bases and V by 2 bases; bases with no gene match: 11. CDR3 sequence reads: CASSVLDRGAGYGYTF. The CDR3, as DNA: TGTGCCAGCAGCGTTCTAGACAGGGGAGCGGGTTATGGCTACACCTTC.

This chain uses TRBV19 with TRBJ1-6, with 7 bases matching TRBD1. The CDR3 is 14 amino acids. Germline lookup yields CDR1 LNHDA and CDR2 SQIVND (reference sequence). V lost 6 bases to trimming and J lost 11 bases; unmatched junction nucleotides: 10. CDR3 in DNA: TGTGCCAGTAGCATCCGGGACAGCAACGCACCCCTCCACTTT. This translates into CASSIRDSNAPLHF.

The table lists this clone with many counts. The rearrangement joins TRBV4-3 to TRBJ1-2; 7 bases are shared with TRBD1. V dropped 4 bases and J dropped 4; count of bases not matched to a gene: 3. In germline, CDR1 is LGHNA, CDR2 YSLEER. This CDR3 is built from 13 residues. The DNA of the CDR3 is TGCGCCAGCAGCCGAGACAGGGTCTATGGCTACACCTTC. The encoded protein is CASSRDRVYGYTF.

This chain joins TRBV15 and TRBJ1-4; the match to TRBD1 covers 9 bases. Germline V gene sequence: CDR1 LNHNV, CDR2 YYDKDF (reference sequence). The CDR3 is 16 amino acids. With 5 bases clipped from V and 6 bases from J, the junction kept 10 bases outside the gene matches. CDR3 sequence (DNA): TGTGCCACCAGCGATAAGACAGGGGGGTGGGATGAAAAACTGTTTTTT. This translates into CATSDKTGGWDEKLFF.

The V and J genes are TRBV4-1 and TRBJ2-3; D remains unclear. The germline V gene has CDR1 MGHRA and CDR2 YSYEKL. The CDR3 is 17 residues long. The V end lost 5 bases, the J end lost 1 base, and 19 bases lay between the germline ends. The CDR3, as DNA: TGCGCCAGCAGCAAACAGACCAGCCCAATCGGCACAGATACGCAGTATTTT. Translation: CASSKQTSPIGTDTQYF.

The V gene is TRBV7-9, the J gene TRBJ2-7; the match to TRBD1 covers 8 bases. Looked up from germline, CDR1 is SEHNR and CDR2 is FQNEAQ (reference sequence). The trim removed 7 bases at V and 2 bases at J, leaving 13 bases unmatched. This CDR3 comprises 16 residues. The CDR3 sequence: CASTSRRTGNTYEQYF. DNA of the CDR3: TGTGCCAGCACCTCTAGGCGGACAGGGAACACCTACGAGCAGTACTTC.

The CDR3 coding sequence is TGTGCCACCAGCAGAGCCCTGGGGACAGGGGGCAATCAGCCCCAGCATTTT. Protein sequence: CATSRALGTGGNQPQHF. The chain couples TRBV15 to TRBJ1-5; TRBD1 matches at 10 bases. Per germline, CDR1 LNHNV and CDR2 YYDKDF (reference sequence). V lost 1 base to trimming and J lost 2 bases; unmatched junction nucleotides: 5. CDR3 size: 17 residues.

The chain carries TRBV3-1 (or the pseudogene TRBV3-2) and TRBJ2-3; 12 bases agree with TRBD2. The CDR3 runs to 16 residues. The V gene end was trimmed by 4 bases and the J gene end by 4 bases; junction bases not matched to a gene: 6. Looked up from germline, CDR1 is LGHDT and CDR2 is YNNKEL (reference sequence). CDR3 in amino acids: CASSPGLAGRADTQYF. DNA for the CDR3: TGTGCCAGCAGCCCTGGACTAGCGGGGAGGGCAGATACGCAGTATTTT.

The gene calls are TRBV7-9 and TRBJ2-3, with 10 bases identical to TRBD2. The CDR3 covers 17 residues. V trimming: 2 bases; J trimming: 4 bases; junction bases outside the gene matches: 9. CDR1 is SEHNR and CDR2 is FQNEAQ in the germline V gene (reference sequence). The CDR3 spells CASSLTVSGGPADTQYF. As DNA, the CDR3 is TGTGCCAGCAGCTTAACGGTTAGCGGGGGGCCGGCAGATACGCAGTATTTT.

The chain is built from TRBV2 and TRBJ2-5; TRBD2 matches at 10 bases. J gave up 5 bases and V 7 bases, and 16 bases lay outside the gene matches. Per germline, CDR1 SNHLY and CDR2 FYNNEI. The CDR3 is 17 amino acids. The CDR3 sequence is CASKSASGGGEGETQYF. In DNA form, the CDR3 reads TGTGCCAGCAAGTCGGCTAGCGGGGGCGGGGAGGGGGAGACCCAGTACTTC.

CDR3 nucleotide sequence: TGCGCCAGCAGCTTGACTAGCGGGGGGGCATGGGCAGATACGCAGTATTTT. Translating gives CASSLTSGGAWADTQYF. The chain employs TRBV5-1 and TRBJ2-3; 13 bases agree with TRBD2. This CDR3 is built from 17 residues. Germline values: CDR1 SGHRS, CDR2 YFSETQ. Trimming at V came to 1 base and at J to 4 bases, leaving 6 bases not matched to a gene. Full variable domain (missing parts from reference TRBV5-1 and TRBJ2-3): KAGVTQTPRYLIKTRGQQVTLSCSPISGHRSVSWYQQTPGQGLQFLFEYFSETQRNKGNFPGRFSGRQFSNSRSEMNVSTLELGDSALYLCASSLTSGGAWADTQYFGPGTRLTVL.

This clone was recorded only once. This chain uses TRBV28 with TRBJ1-2; unclear D gene. This CDR3 has 15 amino acids. From germline, CDR1 is MDHEN and CDR2 SYDVKM. Trimming pared 7 bases from V and 5 bases from J, leaving 20 bases between. CDR3 protein: CASTLLHAADYGYTF. In DNA, the CDR3 is TGTGCCAGCACCCTACTTCACGCTGCGGATTATGGCTACACCTTC.

This rearrangement joins TRBV7-2 to TRBJ1-1; D not certain. V lost 5 bases, J lost 4 bases, and 26 bases lay in between. CDR1 is SGHTA, CDR2 FQGNSA, per germline. The CDR3 length is 18 residues. CDR3 sequence reads: CASSPEQWRMVMSTEAFF. The DNA of the CDR3 is TGTGCCAGCAGCCCTGAACAGTGGAGGATGGTAATGAGCACTGAAGCTTTCTTT.

Only one count was recorded for this clone. The chain carries TRBV18 and TRBJ2-7; 7 nucleotides agree with TRBD1. V lost 2 bases, J lost 5 bases, and 9 bases stayed unmatched. Germline loops: CDR1 KGHSH, CDR2 LQKENI. The CDR3 loop spans 15 amino acids. The CDR3 region is CASSPIRGQRHEQYF. CDR3 nucleotide sequence: TGTGCCAGCTCACCAATTAGGGGACAGAGACACGAGCAGTACTTC.

This clone showed up many times. V is TRBV7-9 and J is TRBJ1-2; TRBD1 matches 9 bases. Unmatched junction bases numbered 12, after V lost 6 bases and J lost 7 bases. Germline CDR1 SEHNR, CDR2 FQNEAQ (reference sequence). The CDR3 sequence is 15 residues long. The CDR3 sequence is CASRTPGTGIRGYTF. The CDR3 nucleotides are TGTGCCAGCAGGACGCCCGGGACAGGGATCCGTGGCTACACCTTC.

J is TRBJ1-6 and V is TRBV2; no definite D call. Trimming left V 4 bases short and J 0 bases short, with 13 bases between. This CDR3 has 17 amino acids. Germline V gives CDR1 SNHLY, CDR2 FYNNEI. CDR3 in amino acids: CASSVREGSSYNSPLHF. Here the CDR3 DNA reads TGTGCCAGCAGTGTTCGTGAAGGGAGCTCCTATAATTCACCCCTCCACTTT.

The chain joins TRBV14 to TRBJ1-2; D gene uncertain. The CDR3 totals 15 residues. The V end was cut by 5 bases, the J end by 8 bases, with 21 bases between. Germline-derived CDR1 and CDR2 are SGHDN and FVKESK. The CDR3 region is CASSARLRVDRGYTF. The CDR3 DNA reads as TGTGCCAGCAGCGCCCGCCTCCGGGTCGATCGGGGCTACACCTTC.

The chain carries TRBV4-3 and TRBJ2-7, with a possible D match to TRBD2 (6 bases). In germline, CDR1 is LGHNA, CDR2 YSLEER. CDR3 length: 14 residues. V dropped 0 bases and J dropped 5 bases, with 11 bases sitting between them. CDR3 sequence: CASSQEAGPHEQYF. The CDR3 nucleotides read TGCGCCAGCAGCCAAGAGGCGGGGCCCCACGAGCAGTACTTC.

The chain is built from TRBV28 and TRBJ2-7; the match to TRBD2 covers 8 bases. Trimming removed 10 bases from V and 2 bases from J; junction bases left unmatched: 7. CDR1 and CDR2 from the germline V gene are MDHEN and SYDVKM. CDR3 length: 13 residues. CDR3 protein: CAIGVAGTYEQYF. The CDR3 nucleotides are TGTGCCATCGGAGTAGCGGGGACCTACGAGCAGTACTTC.

This clone was counted ten times or more. The rearrangement uses TRBV4-1 and TRBJ1-6; 8 bases agree with TRBD1. CDR1 is MGHRA and CDR2 is YSYEKL in the germline V gene. The trim removed 4 bases at V and 5 bases at J, leaving 7 bases unmatched. The CDR3 contains 16 residues. The chain's CDR3 is CASSLRQGRDNSPLHF. Written as DNA, the CDR3 is TGCGCCAGCAGCCTGCGACAGGGGCGGGATAATTCACCCCTCCACTTT.

The V call is TRBV9, the J call TRBJ2-2; 7 bases are a match to TRBD1. Trimming took 4 bases from V and 2 from J; bases not matched to a gene: 5. The CDR3 has 15 amino acids. The germline CDR1 and CDR2 sequences are SGDLS and YYNGEE. The CDR3 spells CASSRGQLNTGELFF. CDR3 bases: TGTGCCAGCAGCCGGGGACAGCTAAACACCGGGGAGCTGTTTTTT.

This chain uses TRBV7-2 with TRBJ2-5; no clear D gene. The CDR3 runs to 18 residues. Germline CDR1 SGHTA, CDR2 FQGNSA. With 5 bases removed from V and 0 bases from J, the gap between germline ends came to 22 bases. The CDR3 nucleotides are TGTGCCAGCAGCAGCTTAAGGCCCCAGCGCGCAGACCAAGAGACCCAGTACTTC. Its translation is CASSSLRPQRADQETQYF. The complete variable domain, with remaining parts taken from reference TRBV7-2 and TRBJ2-5, reads GAGVSQSPSNKVTEKGKDVELRCDPISGHTALYWYRQSLGQGLEFLIYFQGNSAPDKSGLPSDRFSAERTGGSVSTLTIQRTQQEDSAVYLCASSSLRPQRADQETQYFGPGTRLLVL.

J is TRBJ1-5 and V is TRBV6-2 or TRBV6-3; 10 nucleotides match TRBD1. The junction had 9 bases not matched to a gene; V was cut back by 5 bases and J by 11 bases. The CDR3 runs 14 residues. Germline-derived CDR1 and CDR2 are MNHEY and SVGEGT. CDR3 amino acids: CASSMGQGNSAQHF. The CDR3, as DNA: TGTGCCAGCAGTATGGGACAGGGGAACTCGGCCCAGCATTTT.